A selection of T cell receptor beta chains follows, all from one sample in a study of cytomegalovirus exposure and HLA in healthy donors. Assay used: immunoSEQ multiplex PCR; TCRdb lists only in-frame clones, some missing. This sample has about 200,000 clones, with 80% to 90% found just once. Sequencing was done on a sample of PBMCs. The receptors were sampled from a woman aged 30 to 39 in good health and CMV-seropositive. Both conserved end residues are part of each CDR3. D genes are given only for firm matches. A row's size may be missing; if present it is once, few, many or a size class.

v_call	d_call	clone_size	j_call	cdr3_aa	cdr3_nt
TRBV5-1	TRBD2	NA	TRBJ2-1	CASSQRLTSGRDNEQFF	TGCGCCAGCAGCCAGCGCCTGACTAGCGGGAGAGACAATGAGCAGTTCTTC
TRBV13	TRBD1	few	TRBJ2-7	CASTGQKAYEQYF	TGTGCCAGCACGGGACAGAAAGCCTACGAGCAGTACTTC
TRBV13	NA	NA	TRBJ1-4	CASSLESGKLFF	TGTGCCAGCAGCTTAGAATCGGGAAAACTGTTTTTT
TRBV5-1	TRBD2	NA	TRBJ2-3	CASSLGTSGSPDTQYF	TGCGCCAGCAGCCTGGGGACTAGCGGGAGCCCAGATACGCAGTATTTT
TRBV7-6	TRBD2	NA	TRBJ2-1	CASSGAGGPNEQFF	TGTGCCAGCAGCGGGGCGGGAGGGCCTAATGAGCAGTTCTTC
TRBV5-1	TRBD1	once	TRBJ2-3	CASSLGQGARADTQYF	TGCGCCAGCAGCCTGGGACAGGGGGCGCGGGCAGATACGCAGTATTTT
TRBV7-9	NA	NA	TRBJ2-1	CASSLQTDNEQFF	TGTGCCAGCAGCTTACAAACGGACAATGAGCAGTTCTTC
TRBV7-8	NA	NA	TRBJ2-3	CASSLAEGLADTQYF	TGTGCCAGCAGCTTAGCAGAGGGTTTGGCAGATACGCAGTATTTT
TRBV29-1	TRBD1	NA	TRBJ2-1	CSVERPGQGVLGGFNEQFF	TGCAGCGTTGAGAGGCCGGGACAGGGAGTTTTAGGAGGCTTCAATGAGCAGTTCTTC
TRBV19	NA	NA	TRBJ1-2	CASSRRGIAGLGGYTF	TGTGCCAGTAGTCGGCGGGGGATTGCCGGATTGGGTGGCTACACCTTC
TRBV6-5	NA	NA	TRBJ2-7	CASSYRQGYEQYF	TGTGCCAGCAGTTATCGGCAGGGCTACGAGCAGTACTTC
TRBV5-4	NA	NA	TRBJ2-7	CASSRSGGTSYEQYF	TGTGCCAGCAGCCGAAGTGGGGGGACCTCCTACGAGCAGTACTTC
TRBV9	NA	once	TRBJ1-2	CASTLTPTLGHGYTF	TGTGCCAGCACCTTAACTCCGACTCTCGGTCATGGCTACACCTTC
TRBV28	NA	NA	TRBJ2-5	CASSEVKETQYF	TGTGCCAGCAGTGAGGTAAAAGAGACCCAGTACTTC
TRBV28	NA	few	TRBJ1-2	CASSLGRFYGYTF	TGTGCCAGCAGTTTGGGGAGATTCTATGGCTACACCTTC
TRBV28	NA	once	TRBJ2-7	CASSADSYEQYF	TGTGCCAGCAGTGCTGACAGCTACGAGCAGTACTTC
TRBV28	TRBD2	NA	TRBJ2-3	CASNPSSLAGGPWADTQYF	TGTGCCAGCAACCCGTCCTCACTAGCGGGAGGGCCGTGGGCAGATACGCAGTATTTT
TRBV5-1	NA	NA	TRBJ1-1	CASSLRTENTEAFF	TGCGCCAGCAGCCTTCGGACAGAGAACACTGAAGCTTTCTTT
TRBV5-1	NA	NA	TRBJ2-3	CASSPGVYHNTDTQYF	TGCGCCAGCAGCCCGGGAGTCTATCACAACACAGATACGCAGTATTTT
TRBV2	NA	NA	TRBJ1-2	CASTREINYGYTF	TGTGCCAGCACTAGAGAAATCAACTATGGCTACACCTTC
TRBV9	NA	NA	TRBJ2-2	CASSAIQSTGELFF	TGTGCCAGCAGCGCCATACAGAGCACCGGGGAGCTGTTTTTT
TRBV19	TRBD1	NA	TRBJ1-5	CASSWTGSSNQPQHF	TGTGCCAGTTCGTGGACAGGGAGCAGCAATCAGCCCCAGCATTTT
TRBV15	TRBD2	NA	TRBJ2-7	CATSLTSDEQYF	TGTGCCACCAGTTTGACTAGCGACGAGCAGTACTTC
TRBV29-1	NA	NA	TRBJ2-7	CSVGGGTYEQYF	TGCAGCGTTGGCGGAGGAACCTACGAGCAGTACTTC
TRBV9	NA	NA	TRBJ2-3	CASSFRGFTDTQYF	TGTGCTTCCTCCTTCCGAGGGTTCACAGATACGCAGTATTTT
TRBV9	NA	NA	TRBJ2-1	CASSPAGGNEQFF	TGTGCCAGCAGCCCGGCCGGGGGCAATGAGCAGTTCTTC
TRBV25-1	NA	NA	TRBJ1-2	CASSPGSYGYTF	TGTGCCAGCAGTCCGGGATCATATGGCTACACCTTC
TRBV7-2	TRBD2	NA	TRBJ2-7	CASSLDRTSKHEQYF	TGTGCCAGCAGCTTAGATAGGACTAGCAAACACGAGCAGTACTTC
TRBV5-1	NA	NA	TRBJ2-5	CASSSGANQETQYF	TGCGCCAGCAGCTCGGGAGCAAACCAAGAGACCCAGTACTTC
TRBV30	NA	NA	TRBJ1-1	CAWMYYTEAFF	TGTGCCTGGATGTACTACACTGAAGCTTTCTTT
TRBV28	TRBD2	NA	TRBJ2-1	CASTAGGSYNEQFF	TGTGCCAGCACGGCGGGAGGGTCCTACAATGAGCAGTTCTTC